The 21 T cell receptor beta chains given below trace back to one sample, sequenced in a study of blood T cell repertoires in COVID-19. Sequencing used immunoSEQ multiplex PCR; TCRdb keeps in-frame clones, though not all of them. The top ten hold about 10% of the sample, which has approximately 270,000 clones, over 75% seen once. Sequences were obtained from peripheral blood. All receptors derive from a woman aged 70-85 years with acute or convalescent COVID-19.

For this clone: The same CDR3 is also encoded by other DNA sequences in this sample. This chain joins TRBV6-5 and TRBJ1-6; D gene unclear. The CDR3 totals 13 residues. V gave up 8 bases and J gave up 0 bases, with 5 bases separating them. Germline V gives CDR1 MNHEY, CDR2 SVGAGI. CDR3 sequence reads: CASLSSYNSPLHF. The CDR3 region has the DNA TGTGCCAGCCTGAGCTCCTATAATTCACCCCTCCACTTT.

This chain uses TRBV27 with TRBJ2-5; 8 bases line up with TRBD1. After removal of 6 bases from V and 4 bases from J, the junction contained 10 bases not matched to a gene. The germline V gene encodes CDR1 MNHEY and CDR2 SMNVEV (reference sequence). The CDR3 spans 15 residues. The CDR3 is CASRRDRYIGETQYF. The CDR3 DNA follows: TGTGCCAGCAGGCGGGACAGGTACATCGGAGAGACCCAGTACTTC.

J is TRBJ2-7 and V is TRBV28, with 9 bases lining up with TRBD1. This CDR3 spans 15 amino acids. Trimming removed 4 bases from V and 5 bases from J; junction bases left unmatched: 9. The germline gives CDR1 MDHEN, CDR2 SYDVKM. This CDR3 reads CASSYPGTGRNEQYF. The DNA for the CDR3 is TGTGCCAGCAGTTACCCCGGGACAGGGAGGAACGAGCAGTACTTC.

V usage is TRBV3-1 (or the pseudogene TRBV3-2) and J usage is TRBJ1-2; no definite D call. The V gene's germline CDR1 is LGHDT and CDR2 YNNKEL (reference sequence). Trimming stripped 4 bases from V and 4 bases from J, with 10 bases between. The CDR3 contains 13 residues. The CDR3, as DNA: TGTGCCAGCAGCCGTGTTAGAAGCTATGGCTACACCTTC. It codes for CASSRVRSYGYTF.

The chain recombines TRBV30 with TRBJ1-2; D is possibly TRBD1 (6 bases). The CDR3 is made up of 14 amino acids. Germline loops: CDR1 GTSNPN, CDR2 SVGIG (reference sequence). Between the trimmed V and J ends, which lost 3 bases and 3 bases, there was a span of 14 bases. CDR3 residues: CAWSTTGFHYGYTF. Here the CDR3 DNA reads TGTGCCTGGAGCACTACAGGGTTCCACTATGGCTACACCTTC.

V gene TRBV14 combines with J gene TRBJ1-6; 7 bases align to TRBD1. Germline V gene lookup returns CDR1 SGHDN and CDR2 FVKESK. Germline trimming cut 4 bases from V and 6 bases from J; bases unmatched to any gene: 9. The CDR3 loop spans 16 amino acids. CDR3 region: CASSRGSGQRNSPLHF. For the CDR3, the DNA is TGTGCCAGCAGCCGAGGCTCGGGACAGCGTAATTCACCCCTCCACTTT.

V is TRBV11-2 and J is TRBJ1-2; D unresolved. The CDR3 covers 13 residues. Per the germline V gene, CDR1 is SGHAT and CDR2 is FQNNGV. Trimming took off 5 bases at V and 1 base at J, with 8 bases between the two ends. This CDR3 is CASSNTDNYGYTF. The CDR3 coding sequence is TGTGCCAGCAGCAACACAGATAACTATGGCTACACCTTC.

CDR3 sequence reads: CASSEPMGAGETQYF. In nucleotides, the CDR3 is TGTGCCAGCAGTGAACCCATGGGGGCCGGGGAGACCCAGTACTTC. The genes are TRBV2 and TRBJ2-5, with D tentatively TRBD1 (6 bases). This CDR3 spans 15 amino acids. The V end was cut by 2 bases, the J end by 5 bases, with 15 bases between. Germline CDR1 is SNHLY and CDR2 is FYNNEI.

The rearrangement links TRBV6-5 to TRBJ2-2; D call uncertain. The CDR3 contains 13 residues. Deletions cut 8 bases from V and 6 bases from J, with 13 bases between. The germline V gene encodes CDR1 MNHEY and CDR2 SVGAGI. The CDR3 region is CASGKLGAGELFF. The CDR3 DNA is TGTGCCAGCGGCAAGCTAGGTGCCGGGGAGCTGTTTTTT.

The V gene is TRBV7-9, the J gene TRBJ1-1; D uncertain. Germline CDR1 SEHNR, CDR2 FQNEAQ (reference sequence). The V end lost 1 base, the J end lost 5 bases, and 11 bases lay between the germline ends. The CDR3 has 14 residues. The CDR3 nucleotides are TGTGCCAGCAGCTTAGTCCGGTCGGGAACTGAAGCTTTCTTT. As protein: CASSLVRSGTEAFF.

CDR3 loop: CASSGQGAGNQPQHF. CDR3 DNA: TGTGCCAGCAGCGGACAGGGAGCTGGCAATCAGCCCCAGCATTTT. The rearrangement links TRBV9 to TRBJ1-5; 7 nucleotides line up with TRBD1. V shed 3 bases, J shed 2 bases, and the junction held 5 bases outside the gene matches. The CDR3 has 15 amino acids. In germline, CDR1 is SGDLS, CDR2 YYNGEE.

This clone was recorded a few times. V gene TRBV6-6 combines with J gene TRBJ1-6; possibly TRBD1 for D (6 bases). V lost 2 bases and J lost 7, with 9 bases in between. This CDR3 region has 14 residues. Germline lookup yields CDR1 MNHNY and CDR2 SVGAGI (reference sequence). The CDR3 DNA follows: TGTGCCAGCAGTTACCAGGGGAACAATTCACCCCTCCACTTT. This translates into CASSYQGNNSPLHF.

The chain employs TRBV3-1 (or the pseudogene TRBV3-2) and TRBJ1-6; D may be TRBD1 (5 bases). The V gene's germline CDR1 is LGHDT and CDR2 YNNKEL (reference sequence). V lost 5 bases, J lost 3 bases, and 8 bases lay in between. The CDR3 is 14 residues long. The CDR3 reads CASSAQGYNSPLHF. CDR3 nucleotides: TGTGCCAGCAGCGCTCAGGGCTATAATTCACCCCTCCACTTT.

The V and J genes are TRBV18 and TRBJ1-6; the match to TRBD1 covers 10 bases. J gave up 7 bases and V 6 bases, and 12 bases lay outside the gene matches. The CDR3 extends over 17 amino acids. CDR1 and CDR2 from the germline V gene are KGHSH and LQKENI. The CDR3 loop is CASSPPSTGGFNSPLHF. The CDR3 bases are TGTGCCAGCTCGCCCCCCTCGACAGGGGGCTTCAATTCACCCCTCCACTTT.

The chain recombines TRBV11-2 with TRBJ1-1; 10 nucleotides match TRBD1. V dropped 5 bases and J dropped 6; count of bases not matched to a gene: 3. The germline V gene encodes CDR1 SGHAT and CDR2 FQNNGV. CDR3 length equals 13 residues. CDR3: CASSGTGEPEAFF. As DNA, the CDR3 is TGTGCCAGCAGCGGGACAGGGGAACCTGAAGCTTTCTTT. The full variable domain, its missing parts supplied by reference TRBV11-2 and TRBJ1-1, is EAGVAQSPRYKIIEKRQSVAFWCNPISGHATLYWYQQILGQGPKLLIQFQNNGVVDDSQLPKDRFSAERLKGVDSTLKIQPAKLEDSAVYLCASSGTGEPEAFFGQGTRLTVV.

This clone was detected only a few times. The CDR3 loop is CASCRLRSGGNTIYF. DNA for the CDR3: TGTGCCAGCTGCAGACTAAGATCGGGTGGAAACACCATATATTTT. V gene TRBV6-5 combines with J gene TRBJ1-3; D remains unclear. The CDR3 length is 15 residues. CDR1 and CDR2 from the germline V gene are MNHEY and SVGAGI. Trimming took off 8 bases at V and 3 bases at J, with 17 bases between the two ends.

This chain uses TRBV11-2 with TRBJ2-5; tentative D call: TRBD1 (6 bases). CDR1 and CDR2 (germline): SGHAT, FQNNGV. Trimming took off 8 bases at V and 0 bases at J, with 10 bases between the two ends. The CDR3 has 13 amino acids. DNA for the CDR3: TGTGCCAGCGCCTACAGGGACCAAGAGACCCAGTACTTC. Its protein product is CASAYRDQETQYF.

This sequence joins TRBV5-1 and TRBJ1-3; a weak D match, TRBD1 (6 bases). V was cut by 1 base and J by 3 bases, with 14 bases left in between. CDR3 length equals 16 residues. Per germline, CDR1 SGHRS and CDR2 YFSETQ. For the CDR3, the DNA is TGCGCCAGCAGCTTGACCGGGACAACCGGTGGAAACACCATATATTTT. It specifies CASSLTGTTGGNTIYF.

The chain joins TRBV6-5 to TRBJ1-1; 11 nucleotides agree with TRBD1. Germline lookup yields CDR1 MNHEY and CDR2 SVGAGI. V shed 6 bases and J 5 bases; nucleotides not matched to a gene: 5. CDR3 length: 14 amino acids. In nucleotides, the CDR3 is TGTGCCAGCAGGGGGACAGGGGGAGGAACTGAAGCTTTCTTT. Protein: CASRGTGGGTEAFF.

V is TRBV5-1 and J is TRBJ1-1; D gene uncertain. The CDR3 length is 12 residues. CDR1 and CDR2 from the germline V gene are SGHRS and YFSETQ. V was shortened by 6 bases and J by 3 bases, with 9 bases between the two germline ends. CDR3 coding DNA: TGCGCCAGCAAACAACACGACACTGAAGCTTTCTTT. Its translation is CASKQHDTEAFF.

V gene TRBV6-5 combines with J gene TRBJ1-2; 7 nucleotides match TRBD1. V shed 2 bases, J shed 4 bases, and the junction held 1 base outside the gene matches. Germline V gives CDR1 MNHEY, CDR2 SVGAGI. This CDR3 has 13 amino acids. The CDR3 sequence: CASSYAGGYGYTF. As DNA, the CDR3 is TGTGCCAGCAGTTACGCAGGGGGCTATGGCTACACCTTC.